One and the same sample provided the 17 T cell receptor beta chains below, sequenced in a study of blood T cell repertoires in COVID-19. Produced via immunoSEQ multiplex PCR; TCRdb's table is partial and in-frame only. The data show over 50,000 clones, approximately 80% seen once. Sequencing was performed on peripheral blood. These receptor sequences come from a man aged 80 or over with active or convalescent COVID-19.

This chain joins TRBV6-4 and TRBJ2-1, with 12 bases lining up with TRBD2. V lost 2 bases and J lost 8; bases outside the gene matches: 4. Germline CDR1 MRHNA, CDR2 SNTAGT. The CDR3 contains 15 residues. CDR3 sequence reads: CASSDQTSGRYEQFF. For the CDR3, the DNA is TGTGCCAGCAGTGACCAAACTAGCGGGAGGTATGAGCAGTTCTTC.

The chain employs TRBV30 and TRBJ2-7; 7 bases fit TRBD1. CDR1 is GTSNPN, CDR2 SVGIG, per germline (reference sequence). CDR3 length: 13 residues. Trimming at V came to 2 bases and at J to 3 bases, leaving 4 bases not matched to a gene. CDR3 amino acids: CAWSTGVGYEQYF. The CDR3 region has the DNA TGTGCCTGGAGTACAGGGGTAGGCTACGAGCAGTACTTC.

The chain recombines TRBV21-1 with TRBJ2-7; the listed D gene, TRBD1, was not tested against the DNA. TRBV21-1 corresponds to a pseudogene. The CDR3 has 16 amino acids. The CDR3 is CASSKAQRLVRDKQYF. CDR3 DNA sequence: TGTGCCAGCAGCAAAGCGCAAAGGCTCGTGAGGGACAAGCAGTACTTC.

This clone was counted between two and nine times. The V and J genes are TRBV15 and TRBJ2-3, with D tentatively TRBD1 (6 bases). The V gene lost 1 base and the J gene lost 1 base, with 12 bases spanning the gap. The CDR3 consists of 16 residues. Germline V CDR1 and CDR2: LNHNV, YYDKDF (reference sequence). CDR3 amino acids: CATSRAPGHRTDTQYF. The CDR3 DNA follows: TGTGCCACCAGCAGAGCCCCGGGACACCGCACAGATACGCAGTATTTT.

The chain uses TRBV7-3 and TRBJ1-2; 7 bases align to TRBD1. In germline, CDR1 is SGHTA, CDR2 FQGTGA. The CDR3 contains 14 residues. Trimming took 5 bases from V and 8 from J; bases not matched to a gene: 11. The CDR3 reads CASSASSAGGGYTF. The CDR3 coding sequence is TGTGCCAGCAGCGCTTCAAGCGCAGGGGGAGGCTACACCTTC.

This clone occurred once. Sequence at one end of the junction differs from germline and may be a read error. CDR3 sequence: CASSQAGWGRGRLGEQYF. CDR3 coding DNA: TGTGCCAGCAGTCAAGCTGGTTGGGGCAGGGGGCGTTTGGGCGAGCAGTACTTC. The rearrangement links TRBV6-1 to TRBJ2-7; TRBD1 aligns across 8 bases. Germline CDR1 MNHNS, CDR2 SASEGT. The CDR3 has 18 residues.

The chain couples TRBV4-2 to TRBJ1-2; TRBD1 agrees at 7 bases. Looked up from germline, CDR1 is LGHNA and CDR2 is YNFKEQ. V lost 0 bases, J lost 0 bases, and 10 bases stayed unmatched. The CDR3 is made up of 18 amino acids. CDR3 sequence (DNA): TGTGCCAGCAGCCAAGATAAATGGCAGGGGGTGTCTAACTATGGCTACACCTTC. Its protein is CASSQDKWQGVSNYGYTF.

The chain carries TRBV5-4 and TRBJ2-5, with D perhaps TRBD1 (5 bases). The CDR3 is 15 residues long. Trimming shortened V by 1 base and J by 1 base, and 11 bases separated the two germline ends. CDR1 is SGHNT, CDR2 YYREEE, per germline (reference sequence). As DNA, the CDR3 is TGTGCCAGCAGCTTGTCCCTCCAGGGCCAAGAGACCCAGTACTTC. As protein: CASSLSLQGQETQYF.

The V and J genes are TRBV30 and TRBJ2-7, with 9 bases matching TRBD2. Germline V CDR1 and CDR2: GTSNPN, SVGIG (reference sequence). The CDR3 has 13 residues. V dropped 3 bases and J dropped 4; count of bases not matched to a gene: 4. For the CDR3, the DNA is TGTGCCTGGAGGCGGGAGGGCCTTTACGAGCAGTACTTC. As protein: CAWRREGLYEQYF.

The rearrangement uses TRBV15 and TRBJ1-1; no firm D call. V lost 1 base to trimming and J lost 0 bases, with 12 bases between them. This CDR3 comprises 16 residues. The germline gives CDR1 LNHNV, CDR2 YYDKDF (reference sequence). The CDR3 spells CATSRARHGLNTEAFF. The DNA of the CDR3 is TGTGCCACCAGCAGAGCTCGACACGGATTGAACACTGAAGCTTTCTTT.

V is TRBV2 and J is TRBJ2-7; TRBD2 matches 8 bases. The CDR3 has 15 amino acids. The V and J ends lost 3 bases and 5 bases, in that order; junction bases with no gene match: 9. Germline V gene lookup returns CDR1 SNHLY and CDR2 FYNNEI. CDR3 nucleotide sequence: TGTGCCAGCAGTGAGGGAATAGCGGGACGAAACGAGCAGTACTTC. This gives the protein CASSEGIAGRNEQYF.

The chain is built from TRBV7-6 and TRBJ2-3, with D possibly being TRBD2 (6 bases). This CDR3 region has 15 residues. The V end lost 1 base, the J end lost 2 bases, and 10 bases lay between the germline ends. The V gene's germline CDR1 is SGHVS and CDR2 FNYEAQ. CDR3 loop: CASSLGLDYTDTQYF. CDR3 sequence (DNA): TGTGCCAGCAGCTTAGGGCTGGACTACACAGATACGCAGTATTTT.

The CDR3 loop is CASSQERGETQYF. CDR3 sequence (DNA): TGTGCCAGTAGTCAAGAAAGGGGCGAGACCCAGTACTTC. The chain has TRBV19 and TRBJ2-5, with D possibly matching TRBD1 (5 bases). The V gene lost 5 bases and the J gene lost 5 bases, with 12 bases spanning the gap. Germline assignment: CDR1 LNHDA and CDR2 SQIVND (reference sequence). The CDR3 loop spans 13 amino acids. The full variable domain, in which reference TRBV19 and TRBJ2-5 provide the parts outside the CDR3, is DGGITQSPKYLFRKEGQNVTLSCEQNLNHDAMYWYRQDPGQGLRLIYYSQIVNDFQKGDIAEGYSVSREKKESFPLTVTSAQKNPTAFYLCASSQERGETQYFGPGTRLLVL.

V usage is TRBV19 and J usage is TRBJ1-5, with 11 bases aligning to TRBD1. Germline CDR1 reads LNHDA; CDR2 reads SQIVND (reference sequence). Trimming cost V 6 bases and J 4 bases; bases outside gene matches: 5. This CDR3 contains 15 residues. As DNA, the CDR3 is TGTGCCAGTAGATGGACAGGGGGCGTGAATCAGCCCCAGCATTTT. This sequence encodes CASRWTGGVNQPQHF. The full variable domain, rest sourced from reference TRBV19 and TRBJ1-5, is DGGITQSPKYLFRKEGQNVTLSCEQNLNHDAMYWYRQDPGQGLRLIYYSQIVNDFQKGDIAEGYSVSREKKESFPLTVTSAQKNPTAFYLCASRWTGGVNQPQHFGDGTRLSIL.

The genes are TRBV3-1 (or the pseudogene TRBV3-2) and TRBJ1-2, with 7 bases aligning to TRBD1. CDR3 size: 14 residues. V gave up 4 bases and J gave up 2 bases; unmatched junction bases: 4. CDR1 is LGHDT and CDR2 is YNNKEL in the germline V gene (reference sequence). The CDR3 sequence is CASSLRDRNYGYTF. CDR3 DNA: TGTGCCAGCAGCCTCCGGGACAGAAACTATGGCTACACCTTC.

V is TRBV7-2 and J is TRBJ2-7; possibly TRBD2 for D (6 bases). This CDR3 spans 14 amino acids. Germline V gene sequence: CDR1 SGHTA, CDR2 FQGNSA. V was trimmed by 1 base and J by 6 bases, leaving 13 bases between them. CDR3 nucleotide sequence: TGTGCCAGCAGCTTAGTTTGGGGACTGTCCGAGCAGTACTTC. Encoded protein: CASSLVWGLSEQYF.

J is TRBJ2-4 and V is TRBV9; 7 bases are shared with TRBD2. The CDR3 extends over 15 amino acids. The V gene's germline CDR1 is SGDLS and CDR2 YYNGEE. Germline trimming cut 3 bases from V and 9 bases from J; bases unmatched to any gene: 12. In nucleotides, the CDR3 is TGTGCCAGCAGCGACGGGAGGAGGTATCACGGCATTCAGTACTTC. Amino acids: CASSDGRRYHGIQYF.